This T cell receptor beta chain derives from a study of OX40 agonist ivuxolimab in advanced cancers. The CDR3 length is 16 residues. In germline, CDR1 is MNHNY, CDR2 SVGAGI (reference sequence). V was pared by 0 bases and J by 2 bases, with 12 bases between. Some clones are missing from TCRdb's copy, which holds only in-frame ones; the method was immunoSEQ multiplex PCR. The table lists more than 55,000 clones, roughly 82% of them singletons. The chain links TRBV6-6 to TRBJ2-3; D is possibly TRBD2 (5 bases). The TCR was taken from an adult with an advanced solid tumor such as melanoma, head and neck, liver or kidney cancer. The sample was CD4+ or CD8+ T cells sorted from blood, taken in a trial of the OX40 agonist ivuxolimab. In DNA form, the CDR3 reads TGTGCCAGCAGTTACTCGAGGACGGGGTTCACAGATACGCAGTATTTT. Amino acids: CASSYSRTGFTDTQYF.